The rows below give T cell receptor beta chains drawn from one sample of a study of cytomegalovirus exposure and HLA in healthy donors. Generated by immunoSEQ multiplex PCR, the TCRdb table keeps only in-frame clones and is missing some. The data contain some 200,000 clones, nearly 80% of them singletons. The material sequenced was PBMCs. The origin of the receptors is a female donor in good health and CMV-seronegative. Each CDR3 is given with its conserved first and last residue. D genes are given only for firm matches. Size is omitted from some rows. Given values are once, few, many or a class for expanded clones.

>TRBV4-2|once|15|NA|TRBJ2-2
CASSQGEADTGELFF
TGTGCCAGCAGCCAAGGGGAGGCGGATACCGGGGAGCTGTTTTTT
>TRBV4-1|NA|19|TRBD1|TRBJ2-6
CASSQGETGSPTGANVLTF
TGCGCCAGCAGCCAAGGGGAGACAGGGTCCCCAACTGGGGCCAACGTCCTGACTTTC
>TRBV30|NA|12|NA|TRBJ1-1
CAWSEVGASAFF
TGTGCCTGGAGTGAGGTGGGGGCGTCAGCTTTCTTT
>TRBV6-5|NA|16|TRBD1|TRBJ1-2
CASSLSGPQGAGGYTF
TGTGCCAGCAGTTTGTCAGGCCCCCAGGGGGCAGGGGGCTACACCTTC
>TRBV29-1|NA|12|TRBD1|TRBJ2-7
CSAVDRDYEQYF
TGCAGCGCCGTGGACAGGGACTACGAGCAGTACTTC
>TRBV7-8|NA|17|NA|TRBJ2-3
CASSKGQASGDTDTQYF
TGTGCCAGCAGCAAGGGACAGGCAAGCGGGGACACAGATACGCAGTATTTT
>TRBV5-1|NA|15|TRBD1|TRBJ1-6
CASSPKATGESALHF
TGCGCCAGCAGCCCTAAGGCCACAGGGGAAAGTGCCCTCCACTTT
>TRBV7-9|NA|14|NA|TRBJ1-2
CASSANVVSYGYTF
TGTGCCAGCAGCGCTAACGTGGTTAGCTATGGCTACACCTTC
>TRBV5-1|NA|16|TRBD1|TRBJ2-1
CASSLAFTGVIDEQFF
TGCGCCAGCAGCTTGGCCTTTACAGGGGTAATTGATGAGCAGTTCTTC
>TRBV10-3|NA|15|NA|TRBJ2-1
CAITRDSGSYNEQFF
TGTGCCATCACCCGGGACTCCGGCTCCTACAATGAGCAGTTCTTC
>TRBV11-2|NA|16|NA|TRBJ1-1
CASSLDMGGVNTEAFF
TGTGCCAGCAGCTTAGATATGGGGGGAGTAAACACTGAAGCTTTCTTT
>TRBV4-1|once|18|TRBD1|TRBJ2-1
CASSQDYTGTGVRNEQFF
TGCGCCAGCAGCCAAGATTACACCGGGACAGGGGTCCGCAATGAGCAGTTCTTC
>TRBV7-8|NA|20|TRBD2|TRBJ2-5
CASSRLGRGTSGINQETQYF
TGTGCCAGCAGCCGCTTGGGGCGCGGGACTAGCGGGATAAACCAAGAGACCCAGTACTTC
>TRBV19|NA|13|NA|TRBJ2-5
CASGGSTAETQYF
TGTGCCAGTGGCGGGTCGACGGCAGAGACCCAGTACTTC
>TRBV2|NA|16|NA|TRBJ1-1
CASSDGGLVMNTEAFF
TGTGCCAGCAGTGACGGGGGATTAGTCATGAACACTGAAGCTTTCTTT
>TRBV12-5|NA|17|TRBD2|TRBJ2-3
CASGLETSGGRGDTQYF
TGTGCTAGTGGTTTGGAAACTAGCGGGGGGAGGGGAGATACGCAGTATTTT
>TRBV5-4|NA|17|TRBD2|TRBJ2-1
CASSLGLAGVTGNEQFF
TGTGCCAGCAGCCTCGGACTAGCGGGAGTTACGGGCAATGAGCAGTTCTTC
>TRBV2|NA|14|TRBD1|TRBJ2-7
CASKLDRDSYEQYF
TGTGCCAGCAAATTGGACAGGGACTCCTACGAGCAGTACTTC
>TRBV7-2|NA|15|NA|TRBJ1-1
CASSLLPRLNTEAFF
TGTGCCAGCAGCTTGCTCCCCAGGCTGAACACTGAAGCTTTCTTT
>TRBV7-2|NA|13|NA|TRBJ1-2
CASSAGANYGYTF
TGTGCCAGCAGCGCGGGGGCCAACTATGGCTACACCTTC
>TRBV6-1|NA|16|NA|TRBJ1-6
CASSEPQGSYNSPLHF
TGTGCCAGCAGTGAACCGCAGGGTAGTTATAATTCACCCCTCCACTTT
>TRBV5-6|NA|17|TRBD1|TRBJ1-5
CASSSRSDRGNNQPQHF
TGTGCCAGCAGCTCACGCTCCGACAGGGGTAACAATCAGCCCCAGCATTTT
>TRBV5-4|NA|13|NA|TRBJ1-2
CASSLPGLGGYTF
TGTGCCAGCAGCTTGCCGGGGTTGGGCGGCTACACCTTC
>TRBV5-6|NA|15|NA|TRBJ2-7
CASSIDPLGGYEQYF
TGTGCCAGCAGCATTGACCCTCTGGGGGGCTACGAGCAGTACTTC
>TRBV7-2|NA|18|TRBD2|TRBJ2-3
CASSSNGLVGSGTDTQYF
TGCGCCAGCAGCTCAAACGGACTAGTCGGGAGTGGCACAGATACGCAGTATTTT
>TRBV27|once|17|TRBD1|TRBJ1-1
CASSSGTGGRFGTEAFF
TGTGCCAGCAGTTCGGGGACAGGGGGTCGCTTTGGCACTGAAGCTTTCTTT
>TRBV7-3|NA|16|NA|TRBJ2-2
CASSLTTGLTTGELFF
TGTGCCAGCAGCTTAACCACAGGCCTAACCACCGGGGAGCTGTTTTTT
>TRBV5-1|NA|15|TRBD1|TRBJ1-2
CASSSDRGMGYGYTF
TGCGCCAGCAGCTCAGACAGGGGTATGGGCTATGGCTACACCTTC
>TRBV30|NA|15|NA|TRBJ2-7
CAWSVPQGGSYEQYF
TGTGCCTGGAGTGTACCACAGGGAGGGTCCTACGAGCAGTACTTC
>TRBV12-5|NA|13|NA|TRBJ2-7
CASGLSGPYEQYF
TGTGCTAGTGGTTTAAGCGGCCCCTACGAGCAGTACTTC
>TRBV7-9|few|15|TRBD2|TRBJ2-2
CASSFTSGNTGELFF
TGTGCCAGCAGCTTTACTAGCGGGAACACCGGGGAGCTGTTTTTT
>TRBV7-9|once|16|NA|TRBJ2-1
CASSRRGSRGYNEQFF
TGTGCCAGCAGCCGCCGGGGGTCGAGGGGTTACAATGAGCAGTTCTTC
>TRBV9|NA|17|TRBD1|TRBJ1-6
CASSVAVDRARNSPLHF
TGTGCCAGCAGCGTAGCTGTCGACAGGGCACGGAATTCACCCCTCCACTTT
>TRBV5-6|NA|14|NA|TRBJ1-1
CASSPTNRGFEAFF
TGTGCCAGCAGCCCCACGAATCGGGGGTTTGAAGCTTTCTTT
>TRBV19|NA|15|TRBD2|TRBJ2-1
CASSIRGRVSSEQFF
TGTGCCAGTAGTATTCGCGGGAGGGTCTCCAGTGAGCAGTTCTTC
>TRBV7-9|NA|14|TRBD2|TRBJ2-7
CASSLIRAGDEQYF
TGTGCCAGCAGCTTAATTAGGGCGGGGGACGAGCAGTACTTC
>TRBV27|NA|13|NA|TRBJ2-7
CASSLRERYEQYF
TGTGCCAGCAGTTTGCGGGAAAGATACGAGCAGTACTTC
>TRBV10-3|few|16|NA|TRBJ1-2
CAISESRYSGNSPFFF
TGTGCCATCAGTGAGTCGCGGTACAGCGGTAATTCCCCCTTCTTCTTC
>TRBV7-9|NA|15|TRBD1|TRBJ1-2
CSSSLSGQGVFGYTF
TGTTCCAGCAGCTTATCTGGACAGGGGGTTTTTGGCTACACCTTC
>TRBV11-2|NA|14|TRBD2|TRBJ2-5
CASSFTAGVETQYF
TGTGCCAGCAGCTTCACAGCGGGGGTAGAGACCCAGTACTTC
>TRBV28|NA|13|NA|TRBJ2-7
CASSRVLSYEQYF
TGTGCCAGCAGTCGGGTTCTCTCCTACGAGCAGTACTTC
>TRBV6-5|few|16|NA|TRBJ1-3
CASSYRSSSSGNTIYF
TGTGCCAGCAGTTACAGAAGTAGCAGCTCTGGAAACACCATATATTTT
>TRBV28|NA|15|NA|TRBJ2-5
CASSLGAAYQETQYF
TGTGCCAGCAGTTTAGGGGCCGCGTACCAAGAGACCCAGTACTTC
>TRBV9|NA|16|TRBD2|TRBJ2-7
CASSVQISGSFYEQYF
TGTGCCAGCAGCGTCCAGATCAGCGGGAGTTTCTACGAGCAGTACTTC
>TRBV5-6|once|13|NA|TRBJ2-3
CASSSGSTDTQYF
TGTGCCAGCAGCTCGGGTAGCACAGATACGCAGTATTTT
>TRBV27|NA|15|TRBD2|TRBJ2-7
CASGLAGAFIYEQYF
TGTGCCAGCGGACTAGCGGGAGCCTTCATCTACGAGCAGTACTTC
>TRBV27|NA|15|TRBD2|TRBJ2-7
CASSLTSGSFNEQYF
TGTGCCAGCAGTTTAACTAGCGGGAGCTTCAACGAGCAGTACTTC